This T cell receptor beta chain was recovered during a study of PD-1 blockade in classical Hodgkin lymphoma. Repertoires were generated with immunoSEQ multiplex PCR, while TCRdb's copy carries only in-frame clones and drops some. This table has 45,000 to 55,000 clones, about three quarters appearing once. Documented time point: cycle 4 day 1 (C4D1), after six to seven weeks of nivolumab. Exposure to brentuximab vedotin varied, and each patient had relapsed following autologous stem cell transplantation. The CDR3 covers 16 residues. The germline CDR1 and CDR2 sequences are SGHNT and YYREEE (reference sequence). V lost 2 bases to trimming and J lost 3 bases; unmatched junction nucleotides: 9.

The clonotype originates from a human donor with classical Hodgkin lymphoma. The gene calls are TRBV5-4 and TRBJ2-7; 9 bases line up with TRBD2. The specimen comprised peripheral blood mononuclear cells (PBMCs), sampled before the fourth cycle of nivolumab. The CDR3 DNA follows: TGTGCCAGCAGCTTCGGGGCTAGCGGGACGTTCTACGAGCAGTACTTC. It yields the protein CASSFGASGTFYEQYF. Full variable domain (remainder filled in from reference TRBV5-4 and TRBJ2-7): ETGVTQSPTHLIKTRGQQVTLRCSSQSGHNTVSWYQQALGQGPQFIFQYYREEENGRGNFPPRFSGLQFPNYSSELNVNALELDDSALYLCASSFGASGTFYEQYFGPGTRLTVT.